The 25 T cell receptor beta chains below were found in one sample sequenced in a study of blood T cell repertoires in COVID-19. Clones were read by immunoSEQ multiplex PCR, and TCRdb kept only the in-frame ones, dropping some. The profile shows approximately 250,000 clones, 75% to 85% of them singletons. Sequencing was carried out using peripheral blood. The receptors shown here come from a human donor in a cohort sampled during active COVID-19.

This rearrangement joins TRBV6-5 to TRBJ2-1, with 8 bases lining up with TRBD2. The ends lost 6 bases at V and 13 bases at J; junction bases unmatched: 17. CDR3 length: 15 amino acids. Germline V gives CDR1 MNHEY, CDR2 SVGAGI. The DNA of the CDR3 is TGTGCCAGCAGCCCCCGAGCGGCAGCGGGAGACCCCCAGTTCTTC. This gives the protein CASSPRAAAGDPQFF.

Only one count was recorded for this clone. The V call is TRBV28, the J call TRBJ1-2; tentatively, D is TRBD1 (6 bases). The V end lost 5 bases, the J end lost 6 bases, and 10 bases lay between the germline ends. Germline V CDR1 and CDR2: MDHEN, SYDVKM. The CDR3 is 12 amino acids. CDR3 DNA sequence: TGTGCCAGCAGTAGAGGACAGAATGGCTACACCTTC. As protein: CASSRGQNGYTF.

In this sample, this clone turned up a few times. V usage is TRBV29-1 and J usage is TRBJ1-2, with 7 positions matching TRBD1. The CDR3 is 14 residues long. Germline values: CDR1 SQVTM, CDR2 ANQGSEA. J lost 1 base, V lost 4 bases, and 6 bases had no gene match. The CDR3 is CSVGQDRVNYGYTF. The CDR3 coding sequence is TGCAGCGTTGGCCAAGACAGGGTTAACTATGGCTACACCTTC.

The V call is TRBV5-6, the J call TRBJ1-5; D may be TRBD1 (6 bases). The CDR3 is made up of 15 amino acids. V was clipped by 1 base and J by 0 bases, with 8 bases between them. Germline V CDR1 and CDR2: SGHDT, YYEEEE. The CDR3 here is CASSLQGPSNQPQHF. CDR3 coding DNA: TGTGCCAGCAGCTTGCAGGGGCCTAGCAATCAGCCCCAGCATTTT.

The chain couples TRBV29-1 to TRBJ2-5; D is perhaps TRBD1 (6 bases). CDR1 and CDR2 (germline): SQVTM, ANQGSEA. Trimming took off 4 bases at V and 4 bases at J, with 16 bases between the two ends. There are 14 residues in the CDR3. CDR3 bases: TGCAGCGTTGCAGTACAGGGTCTTGGAGAGACCCAGTACTTC. It specifies CSVAVQGLGETQYF.

The chain carries TRBV2 and TRBJ2-7, with 7 bases matching TRBD1. CDR1 is SNHLY, CDR2 FYNNEI, per germline. This CDR3 has 14 amino acids. The junction had 4 bases not matched to a gene; V was cut back by 5 bases and J by 0 bases. This CDR3 is CASSTDRSSYEQYF. As DNA, the CDR3 is TGTGCCAGCAGTACGGACAGGAGCTCCTACGAGCAGTACTTC. The whole variable domain, remainder taken from reference TRBV2 and TRBJ2-7, is EPEVTQTPSHQVTQMGQEVILRCVPISNHLYFYWYRQILGQKVEFLVSFYNNEISEKSEIFDDQFSVERPDGSNFTLKIRSTKLEDSAMYFCASSTDRSSYEQYFGPGTRLTVT.

This chain links TRBV5-1 with TRBJ1-4, with D perhaps matching TRBD1 (6 bases). The CDR3 loop spans 14 amino acids. CDR1 is SGHRS and CDR2 is YFSETQ in the germline V gene. Trimming stripped 4 bases from V and 6 bases from J, with 13 bases between. The DNA of the CDR3 is TGCGCCAGCAGCATCGGACAGAATTATGAAAAACTGTTTTTT. This gives the protein CASSIGQNYEKLFF.

This chain joins TRBV14 and TRBJ1-6; the match to TRBD1 covers 9 bases. The CDR3 consists of 15 residues. Trimming removed 3 bases from V and 9 bases from J; junction bases left unmatched: 6. Germline V gene sequence: CDR1 SGHDN, CDR2 FVKESK. Written as DNA, the CDR3 is TGTGCCAGCAGCCAGAAGACAGGGGGTTTTTCACCCCTCCACTTT. This gives the protein CASSQKTGGFSPLHF.

The chain carries TRBV19 and TRBJ2-1; 9 nucleotides line up with TRBD2. Germline CDR1 is LNHDA and CDR2 is SQIVND (reference sequence). The CDR3 extends over 16 amino acids. V dropped 6 bases and J dropped 0; count of bases not matched to a gene: 6. The DNA for the CDR3 is TGTGCCAGTAGGCCCATAGCGGGGGACTCCTACAATGAGCAGTTCTTC. It is translated as CASRPIAGDSYNEQFF.

This clone appeared a few times. CDR3 DNA: TGTGCCAGCAGGTTGGGGGCCGACAGTAAGAATCAGCCCCAGCATTTT. Translation: CASRLGADSKNQPQHF. V and J are TRBV28 and TRBJ1-5, with D possibly being TRBD1 (6 bases). The CDR3 length is 16 residues. The V end lost 6 bases, the J end lost 4 bases, and 19 bases lay between the germline ends. Germline V CDR1 and CDR2: MDHEN, SYDVKM.

The chain couples TRBV27 to TRBJ2-2, with a possible D match to TRBD1 (6 bases). Trimming took off 5 bases at V and 4 bases at J, with 14 bases between the two ends. The CDR3 extends over 15 amino acids. Germline CDR1 reads MNHEY; CDR2 reads SMNVEV (reference sequence). Here the CDR3 reads CASSHSGTPTGELFF. The CDR3 bases are TGTGCCAGCAGTCATTCCGGGACACCCACCGGGGAGCTGTTTTTT.

The chain employs TRBV19 and TRBJ2-3; tentative D call: TRBD1 (6 bases). The CDR3 has 14 amino acids. Germline V CDR1 and CDR2: LNHDA, SQIVND (reference sequence). Trimming pared 5 bases from V and 1 base from J, leaving 10 bases between. CDR3 DNA: TGTGCCAGTAGTCCCAGGGGCGGCACAGATACGCAGTATTTT. Amino acids: CASSPRGGTDTQYF.

The V call is TRBV2, the J call TRBJ1-5, with 9 bases matching TRBD1. Germline V CDR1 and CDR2: SNHLY, FYNNEI. The CDR3 is 15 residues long. With 3 bases clipped from V and 5 bases from J, the junction kept 5 bases outside the gene matches. CDR3 amino acids: CASSEGQGQDQPQHF. DNA of the CDR3: TGTGCCAGCAGTGAGGGACAGGGTCAGGATCAGCCCCAGCATTTT. Together with reference TRBV2 and TRBJ1-5, the CDR3 gives the full variable domain: EPEVTQTPSHQVTQMGQEVILRCVPISNHLYFYWYRQILGQKVEFLVSFYNNEISEKSEIFDDQFSVERPDGSNFTLKIRSTKLEDSAMYFCASSEGQGQDQPQHFGDGTRLSIL.

This clone was counted a few times. The chain has TRBV9 and TRBJ1-2, with D possibly TRBD1 on 6 matching bases. CDR3 length: 15 residues. Germline V gives CDR1 SGDLS, CDR2 YYNGEE. The V gene lost 2 bases and the J gene lost 6 bases, with 17 bases spanning the gap. CDR3 in DNA: TGTGCCAGCAGCGTCAGCCCCCCATCAGGGGATGGCTACACCTTC. Amino acid sequence: CASSVSPPSGDGYTF. Based on the CDR3 plus reference TRBV9 and TRBJ1-2, the full variable domain is DSGVTQTPKHLITATGQRVTLRCSPRSGDLSVYWYQQSLDQGLQFLIQYYNGEERAKGNILERFSAQQFPDLHSELNLSSLELGDSALYFCASSVSPPSGDGYTFGSGTRLTVV.

This rearrangement joins TRBV7-2 to TRBJ2-1; TRBD2 agrees at 12 bases. The germline CDR1 and CDR2 sequences are SGHTA and FQGNSA. CDR3 length: 17 residues. V was clipped by 4 bases and J by 7 bases; unmatched bases: 11. The CDR3 protein is CASSSSGASGRGNEQFF. The DNA of the CDR3 is TGTGCCAGCAGCTCTTCTGGGGCTAGCGGGAGGGGGAATGAGCAGTTCTTC.

The chain joins TRBV7-9 to TRBJ2-1; D may be TRBD2 (5 bases). CDR1 is SEHNR and CDR2 is FQNEAQ in the germline V gene (reference sequence). Trimming removed 7 bases at V and 3 bases at J, with 19 bases between. CDR3 length: 16 amino acids. The CDR3 region has the DNA TGTGCCAGCAACGGCGCGGGCGCAGCCCTCTACAATGAGCAGTTCTTC. Encoded protein: CASNGAGAALYNEQFF.

The rearrangement links TRBV19 to TRBJ2-7; tentatively, D is TRBD1 (6 bases). In germline, CDR1 is LNHDA, CDR2 SQIVND (reference sequence). The CDR3 runs to 14 residues. The V end lost 10 bases, the J end lost 7 bases, and 23 bases lay between the germline ends. CDR3 residues: CATRGWDTREEQYF. The CDR3 nucleotides read TGTGCCACCCGGGGTTGGGACACCAGGGAGGAGCAGTACTTC.

The V call is TRBV5-3, the J call TRBJ2-5, with 9 bases identical to TRBD1. TRBV5-3 is annotated as an ORF whose role is uncertain. V was pared by 2 bases and J by 2 bases, with 4 bases of the junction left unmatched. CDR3 length: 15 residues. The CDR3 region is CARSLRQGGQETQYF. The CDR3 DNA is TGTGCCAGAAGCTTAAGACAGGGGGGGCAAGAGACCCAGTACTTC.

The genes are TRBV5-1 and TRBJ1-4; maybe TRBD1 (5 bases). Germline V gene lookup returns CDR1 SGHRS and CDR2 YFSETQ. V was clipped by 3 bases and J by 12 bases, with 30 bases between them. This CDR3 spans 18 amino acids. For the CDR3, the DNA is TGCGCCAGCAGCTCCGGCCTTCCGCAAGGGGCGTTGGGTTTGGAACTGTTTTTT. Translated, it gives CASSSGLPQGALGLELFF. Full variable domain (missing parts from reference TRBV5-1 and TRBJ1-4): KAGVTQTPRYLIKTRGQQVTLSCSPISGHRSVSWYQQTPGQGLQFLFEYFSETQRNKGNFPGRFSGRQFSNSRSEMNVSTLELGDSALYLCASSSGLPQGALGLELFFGSGTQLSVL.

V and J are TRBV5-1 and TRBJ2-5; 9 bases align to TRBD1. The V segment lost 0 bases and the J segment 4 bases; nucleotides outside the gene matches: 7. This CDR3 is built from 16 residues. CDR1 SGHRS and CDR2 YFSETQ come from the germline V gene. The CDR3 loop reads CASSLADRGKGETQYF. Here the CDR3 DNA reads TGCGCCAGCAGCTTGGCTGACAGGGGGAAGGGAGAGACCCAGTACTTC.

The CDR3 here is CASSPRTGAAQPQHF. CDR3 nucleotide sequence: TGTGCCAGCAGCCCTCGGACAGGCGCGGCTCAGCCCCAGCATTTT. The V and J genes are TRBV3-1 (or the pseudogene TRBV3-2) and TRBJ1-5; TRBD1 agrees at 7 bases. The ends lost 4 bases at V and 6 bases at J; junction bases unmatched: 9. Looked up from germline, CDR1 is LGHDT and CDR2 is YNNKEL (reference sequence). The CDR3 sequence is 15 residues long.

The rearrangement joins TRBV4-1 to TRBJ2-1; 7 bases are a match to TRBD1. Germline V CDR1 and CDR2: MGHRA, YSYEKL. This CDR3 contains 18 residues. V shed 0 bases, J shed 4 bases, and the junction held 12 bases outside the gene matches. CDR3 bases: TGCGCCAGCAGCCAAGAAACAGGGACAGTCTCATCATACAATGAGCAGTTCTTC. This encodes CASSQETGTVSSYNEQFF.

This chain uses TRBV29-1 with TRBJ2-7; D not resolved. V gave up 5 bases and J gave up 2 bases, with 13 bases separating them. The V gene's germline CDR1 is SQVTM and CDR2 ANQGSEA. The CDR3 loop spans 13 amino acids. This CDR3 is CSVHMGPTYEQYF. The CDR3 DNA follows: TGCAGCGTTCACATGGGCCCCACCTACGAGCAGTACTTC.

This sequence joins TRBV5-8 and TRBJ2-3; 7 bases agree with TRBD1. The ends lost 4 bases at V and 5 bases at J; junction bases unmatched: 10. The CDR3 length is 15 residues. CDR1 SGHTS and CDR2 YDEGEE come from the germline V gene. CDR3 in DNA: TGTGCCAGCAGCGAGAACAGGGGATCAATAGATACGCAGTATTTT. The encoded protein is CASSENRGSIDTQYF.

A word on this clone: This sample also contains other DNA sequences that code for the same CDR3. The chain has TRBV5-4 and TRBJ1-1; 10 bases agree with TRBD1. CDR3 length: 16 amino acids. Looked up from germline, CDR1 is SGHNT and CDR2 is YYREEE (reference sequence). After removal of 1 base from V and 0 bases from J, the junction contained 3 bases not matched to a gene. The CDR3 loop reads CASSLPGQGMNTEAFF. The CDR3 DNA reads TGTGCCAGCAGCTTGCCGGGACAGGGGATGAACACTGAAGCTTTCTTT.